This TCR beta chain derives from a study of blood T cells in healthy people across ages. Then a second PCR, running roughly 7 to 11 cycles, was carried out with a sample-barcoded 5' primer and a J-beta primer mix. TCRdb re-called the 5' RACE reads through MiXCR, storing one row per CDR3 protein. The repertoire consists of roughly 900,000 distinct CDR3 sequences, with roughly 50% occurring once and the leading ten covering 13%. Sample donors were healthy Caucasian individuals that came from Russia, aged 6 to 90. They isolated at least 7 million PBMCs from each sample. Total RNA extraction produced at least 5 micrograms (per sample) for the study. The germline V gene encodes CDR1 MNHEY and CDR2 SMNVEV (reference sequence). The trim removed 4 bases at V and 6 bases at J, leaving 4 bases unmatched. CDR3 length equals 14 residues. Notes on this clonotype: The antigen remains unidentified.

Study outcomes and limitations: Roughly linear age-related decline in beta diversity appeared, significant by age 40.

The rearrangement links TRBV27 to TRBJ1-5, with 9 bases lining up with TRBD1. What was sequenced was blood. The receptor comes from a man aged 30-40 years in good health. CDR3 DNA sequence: TGTGCCAGCAGTTCGACAGGGGGTTTTCAGCCCCAGCATTTT. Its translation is CASSSTGGFQPQHF.